These 24 T cell receptor beta chains were all obtained from the same sample, sequenced in a study of blood T cell repertoires in COVID-19. This table comes from immunoSEQ multiplex PCR, and its TCRdb copy is limited to in-frame clones, with some not included. This sample has about 260,000 clones, with around 87% found just once. The specimen was peripheral blood. The receptor source for this set is a woman aged 40 to 50 who had recovered from COVID-19.

The chain has TRBV25-1 and TRBJ1-1, with D possibly matching TRBD1 (6 bases). Looked up from germline, CDR1 is MGHDK and CDR2 is SYGVNS. The CDR3 extends over 13 amino acids. Trimming shortened V by 2 bases and J by 5 bases, and 9 bases separated the two germline ends. CDR3 sequence (DNA): TGTGCCAGCAGTGAAGGGGGGGCGACTGAAGCTTTCTTT. Encoded protein: CASSEGGATEAFF.

J is TRBJ1-1 and V is TRBV2; the D gene is possibly TRBD1 (5 bases). V gave up 7 bases and J gave up 5 bases, with 20 bases separating them. There are 15 residues in the CDR3. CDR1 and CDR2 from the germline V gene are SNHLY and FYNNEI. This CDR3 reads CASIGHGPRGTEAFF. As DNA, the CDR3 is TGTGCCAGCATAGGCCACGGACCTCGGGGGACTGAAGCTTTCTTT.

This chain joins TRBV6-1 and TRBJ1-2; D is ambiguous. Trimming left V 3 bases short and J 2 bases short, with 13 bases between. Germline V gives CDR1 MNHNS, CDR2 SASEGT. The CDR3 length is 15 residues. This CDR3 is CASSDQAELNYGYTF. The CDR3 DNA follows: TGTGCCAGCAGTGACCAAGCCGAGCTCAACTATGGCTACACCTTC.

The rearrangement links TRBV29-1 to TRBJ2-1; a possible D gene is TRBD2 (5 bases). V was shortened by 6 bases and J by 5 bases, with 17 bases between the two germline ends. There are 14 residues in the CDR3. Germline V gives CDR1 SQVTM, CDR2 ANQGSEA. DNA of the CDR3: TGCAGCGTCAGGCTGGTGGTAGCGAACAATGAGCAGTTCTTC. This gives the protein CSVRLVVANNEQFF.

The DNA of the CDR3 is TGCAGCGTTGGTGGGGGCGCGGCTGAAGCTTTCTTT. As protein: CSVGGGAAEAFF. This chain links TRBV29-1 with TRBJ1-1, with D perhaps matching TRBD1 (6 bases). V was trimmed by 4 bases and J by 6 bases, leaving 12 bases between them. Germline CDR1 and CDR2: SQVTM and ANQGSEA. The CDR3 totals 12 residues.

This clone was observed at least ten times. The CDR3 DNA reads TGTGCCAGCAGTTCACAGAGTAGAAACACCATATATTTT. It specifies CASSSQSRNTIYF. The chain is built from TRBV11-2 and TRBJ1-3, with no clear D. V was cut by 6 bases and J by 5 bases, with 11 bases left in between. Germline V gene lookup returns CDR1 SGHAT and CDR2 FQNNGV. This CDR3 has 13 residues.

This chain uses TRBV7-9 with TRBJ1-1; 8 nucleotides line up with TRBD1. The CDR3 is 17 amino acids. Trimming took 2 bases from V and 2 from J; bases not matched to a gene: 10. Germline CDR1 and CDR2: SEHNR and FQNEAQ (reference sequence). As DNA, the CDR3 is TGTGCCAGCAGCTTACCTGCACCGACAGGGGACAACACTGAAGCTTTCTTT. This gives the protein CASSLPAPTGDNTEAFF. Full variable domain (remainder filled in from reference TRBV7-9 and TRBJ1-1): DTGVSQNPRHKITKRGQNVTFRCDPISEHNRLYWYRQTLGQGPEFLTYFQNEAQLEKSRLLSDRFSAERPKGSFSTLEIQRTEQGDSAMYLCASSLPAPTGDNTEAFFGQGTRLTVV.

The chain recombines TRBV10-2 with TRBJ2-5; 10 bases line up with TRBD2. The CDR3 is 15 amino acids. Germline lookup yields CDR1 WSHSY and CDR2 SAAADI. V was pared by 7 bases and J by 1 base, with 6 bases of the junction left unmatched. This CDR3 is CASTQLAGFQETQYF. CDR3 sequence (DNA): TGCGCCAGCACCCAACTAGCGGGGTTCCAAGAGACCCAGTACTTC.

The chain couples TRBV9 to TRBJ2-7, with no clear D. This CDR3 spans 16 amino acids. The V end was cut by 0 bases, the J end by 0 bases, with 13 bases between. Germline lookup yields CDR1 SGDLS and CDR2 YYNGEE. This CDR3 reads CASSVVPTPSSYEQYF. The CDR3 DNA reads TGTGCCAGCAGCGTAGTGCCGACACCCAGCTCCTACGAGCAGTACTTC.

The chain joins TRBV4-3 to TRBJ2-7; 7 bases match TRBD2. After removal of 1 base from V and 5 bases from J, the junction contained 11 bases not matched to a gene. Germline CDR1 reads LGHNA; CDR2 reads YSLEER. The CDR3 has 16 amino acids. The CDR3 sequence is CASSQGLVQGGNEQYF. CDR3 DNA sequence: TGCGCCAGCAGCCAAGGTCTAGTCCAGGGAGGGAACGAGCAGTACTTC.

The gene calls are TRBV4-2 and TRBJ1-3; perhaps TRBD1 as D (5 bases). Germline lookup yields CDR1 LGHNA and CDR2 YNFKEQ. CDR3 length: 16 residues. Trimming removed 2 bases at V and 0 bases at J, with 11 bases between. The CDR3 sequence is CASSQLGRDSGNTIYF. CDR3 bases: TGTGCCAGCAGCCAATTGGGCAGGGACTCTGGAAACACCATATATTTT.

The V and J genes are TRBV7-2 and TRBJ1-6; the D gene is possibly TRBD1 (5 bases). The CDR3 extends over 16 amino acids. Germline V gene sequence: CDR1 SGHTA, CDR2 FQGNSA. V lost 0 bases and J 7 bases, leaving 13 bases between the germline ends. CDR3 protein: CASSLAAGTGNSPLHF. The CDR3 nucleotides read TGTGCCAGCAGCTTAGCGGCGGGGACGGGAAATTCACCCCTCCACTTT.

This clone came up once. The chain has TRBV5-1 and TRBJ2-2; TRBD1 is a possible D gene (6 bases). Trimming left V 4 bases short and J 4 bases short, with 14 bases between. This CDR3 comprises 15 residues. Germline loops: CDR1 SGHRS, CDR2 YFSETQ. CDR3 sequence (DNA): TGCGCCAGCAGCGCTGGACAGCAAAGCACCGGGGAGCTGTTTTTT. Its translation is CASSAGQQSTGELFF.

This clone was detected only a few times. The gene calls are TRBV7-6 and TRBJ1-1; D is possibly TRBD1 (5 bases). The CDR3 contains 16 residues. V lost 1 base and J 1 base, leaving 13 bases between the germline ends. Germline V gene data show CDR1 as SGHVS and CDR2 as FNYEAQ. The CDR3 sequence is CASSLGAGKGNTEAFF. In DNA, the CDR3 is TGTGCCAGCAGCTTAGGAGCAGGGAAAGGGAACACTGAAGCTTTCTTT.

The gene calls are TRBV29-1 and TRBJ1-2, with D possibly TRBD1 on 5 matching bases. Trimming pared 5 bases from V and 0 bases from J, leaving 7 bases between. This CDR3 is 12 amino acids long. Germline CDR1 and CDR2: SQVTM and ANQGSEA. The CDR3 region is CSVRTPNYGYTF. CDR3 in DNA: TGCAGCGTTAGGACACCTAACTATGGCTACACCTTC.

The chain joins TRBV27 to TRBJ2-2, with D possibly matching TRBD1 (6 bases). The CDR3 has 14 amino acids. V was shortened by 3 bases and J by 5 bases, with 10 bases between the two germline ends. Germline CDR1 reads MNHEY; CDR2 reads SMNVEV (reference sequence). This CDR3 reads CASSFYTGTGELFF. The CDR3 nucleotides read TGTGCCAGCAGTTTTTACACAGGGACCGGGGAGCTGTTTTTT.

This chain links TRBV18 with TRBJ2-2; 9 bases map to TRBD1. Germline V gene sequence: CDR1 KGHSH, CDR2 LQKENI. The CDR3 spans 18 residues. Losses at the gene ends were 3 bases for V and 1 base for J; bases not matched to a gene: 9. In DNA form, the CDR3 reads TGTGCCAGCTCACCCGCCGGGACAGGGTTTGGGAACACCGGGGAGCTGTTTTTT. Translation: CASSPAGTGFGNTGELFF.

The V call is TRBV18, the J call TRBJ2-7, with TRBD1 as a possible D gene (5 bases). Germline V CDR1 and CDR2: KGHSH, LQKENI. Trimming shortened V by 0 bases and J by 2 bases, and 11 bases separated the two germline ends. There are 15 residues in the CDR3. The CDR3 reads CASSPPGRVPYEQYF. The DNA for the CDR3 is TGTGCCAGCTCACCACCGGGCAGGGTACCCTACGAGCAGTACTTC.

The rearrangement uses TRBV30 and TRBJ1-2, with D perhaps TRBD1 (5 bases). The V end lost 3 bases, the J end lost 4 bases, and 18 bases lay between the germline ends. The germline V gene encodes CDR1 GTSNPN and CDR2 SVGIG (reference sequence). This CDR3 has 15 residues. CDR3 in amino acids: CAWRGQGLTLYGYTF. CDR3 coding DNA: TGTGCCTGGAGGGGTCAGGGATTAACTCTCTATGGCTACACCTTC.

The chain recombines TRBV19 with TRBJ2-5, with D maybe TRBD2 (6 bases). Trimming cost V 3 bases and J 1 base, with 18 bases left between them. This CDR3 contains 17 residues. Germline V gene data show CDR1 as LNHDA and CDR2 as SQIVND (reference sequence). CDR3 sequence (DNA): TGTGCCAGTAGTATGGGGGGACGCCGTAAGGGCCAAGAGACCCAGTACTTC. This gives the protein CASSMGGRRKGQETQYF.

CDR3 residues: CASSARDRSYEQYF. The CDR3 DNA is TGTGCCAGCAGCGCCCGGGACAGATCCTACGAGCAGTACTTC. The rearrangement uses TRBV11-2 and TRBJ2-7; 7 bases are a match to TRBD1. With V trimmed by 5 bases and J by 1 base, 5 bases remained unmatched. The CDR3 sequence is 14 residues long. Germline CDR1 SGHAT, CDR2 FQNNGV.

This chain joins TRBV9 and TRBJ1-2, with 9 bases matching TRBD1. From germline, CDR1 is SGDLS and CDR2 YYNGEE. This CDR3 is built from 16 residues. V trimming: 5 bases; J trimming: 8 bases; junction bases outside the gene matches: 16. The CDR3 protein is CASRYGKDRGDEGYTF. In DNA, the CDR3 is TGTGCCAGCAGATACGGAAAGGACAGGGGAGATGAGGGCTACACCTTC.

The CDR3 DNA follows: TGTGCCAGCAGCCAAAGTCATATAGGGGTGGGCTACACCTTC. Encoded protein: CASSQSHIGVGYTF. The V call is TRBV3-1 (or the pseudogene TRBV3-2), the J call TRBJ1-2; a possible D gene is TRBD1 (5 bases). V lost 2 bases, J lost 8 bases, and 15 bases lay in between. Germline CDR1 reads LGHDT; CDR2 reads YNNKEL (reference sequence). The CDR3 runs to 14 residues.

This sequence joins TRBV5-4 and TRBJ1-1; no clear D. V was pared by 0 bases and J by 5 bases, with 8 bases between. The CDR3 loop spans 13 amino acids. CDR1 SGHNT and CDR2 YYREEE come from the germline V gene (reference sequence). The CDR3 protein is CASSLDGETEAFF. CDR3 DNA: TGTGCCAGCAGCTTGGACGGAGAGACTGAAGCTTTCTTT.